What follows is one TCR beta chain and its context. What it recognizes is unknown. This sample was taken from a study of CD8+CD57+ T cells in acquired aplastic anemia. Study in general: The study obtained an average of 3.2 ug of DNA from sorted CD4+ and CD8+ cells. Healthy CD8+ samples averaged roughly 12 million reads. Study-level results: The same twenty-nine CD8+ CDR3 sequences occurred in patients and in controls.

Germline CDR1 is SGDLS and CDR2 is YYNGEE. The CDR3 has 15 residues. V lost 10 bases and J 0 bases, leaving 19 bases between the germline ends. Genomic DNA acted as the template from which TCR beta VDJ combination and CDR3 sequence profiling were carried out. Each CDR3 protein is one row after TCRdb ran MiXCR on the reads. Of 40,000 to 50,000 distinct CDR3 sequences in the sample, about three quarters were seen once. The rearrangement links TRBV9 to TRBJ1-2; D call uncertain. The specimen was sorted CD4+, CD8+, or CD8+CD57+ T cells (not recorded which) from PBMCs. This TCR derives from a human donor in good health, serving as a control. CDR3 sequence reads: CAGGANKAANYGYTF. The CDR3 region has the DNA TGTGCCGGCGGCGCCAATAAAGCAGCTAACTATGGCTACACCTTC.